Presented here are 27 T cell receptor beta chains from one specimen sequenced in a study of control samples from healthy donors and cancer patients. Profiling relied on immunoSEQ multiplex PCR, and the TCRdb table lists in-frame clones only, not all of them. The data hold about 26,000 clones, with more than 75% observed a single time. Specimen: PBMCs. These receptors came from a man aged 55 to 69 with colorectal cancer.

The gene calls are TRBV4-1 and TRBJ1-6; 12 bases line up with TRBD1. The CDR3 length is 17 residues. Per the germline V gene, CDR1 is MGHRA and CDR2 is YSYEKL. J was trimmed by 9 bases and V by 4 bases; bases with no gene match: 10. The CDR3 DNA reads TGCGCCAGCAGCCGAGAAACGGGACAGGGGGCATCTTCACCCCTCCACTTT. It is translated as CASSRETGQGASSPLHF.

This clone was found once. The chain links TRBV2 to TRBJ1-6; D call uncertain. This CDR3 spans 17 amino acids. Germline CDR1 reads SNHLY; CDR2 reads FYNNEI. Trimming left V 7 bases short and J 8 bases short, with 24 bases between. DNA for the CDR3: TGTGCCAGCAAATACTGGGAAACGCCGGGAGGCGATTCACCCCTCCACTTT. Translating gives CASKYWETPGGDSPLHF.

This chain joins TRBV6-5 and TRBJ2-1, with D possibly matching TRBD2 (7 bases). This CDR3 comprises 14 residues. Germline-derived CDR1 and CDR2 are MNHEY and SVGAGI. Trimming took off 5 bases at V and 7 bases at J, with 15 bases between the two ends. The CDR3 DNA reads TGTGCCAGCAGTAAGGGGGGGAGAAGGAATGAGCAGTTCTTC. It codes for CASSKGGRRNEQFF.

The rearrangement uses TRBV23-1 and TRBJ2-5; 9 bases line up with TRBD2. Being an ORF, TRBV23-1 has a function that is uncertain. With V trimmed by 2 bases and J by 3 bases, 1 base remained unmatched. The CDR3 loop spans 14 amino acids. CDR3 coding DNA: TGCGCCAGCAGTCAAGTAGCGGGGGAAGAGACCCAGTACTTC. Encoded protein: CASSQVAGEETQYF.

J is TRBJ2-1 and V is TRBV6-4; D possibly corresponds to TRBD2 (6 bases). V dropped 0 bases and J dropped 3 bases, with 9 bases sitting between them. Germline CDR1 and CDR2: MRHNA and SNTAGT. The CDR3 is 15 amino acids. As DNA, the CDR3 is TGTGCCAGCAGTGACTCGGGGGGAAACTACAATGAGCAGTTCTTC. It yields the protein CASSDSGGNYNEQFF.

The chain uses TRBV19 and TRBJ1-2; D uncertain. The CDR3 is 13 amino acids. Trimming took 3 bases from V and 4 from J, leaving 9 bases between them. In germline, CDR1 is LNHDA, CDR2 SQIVND (reference sequence). The CDR3 spells CASSIPGPYGYTF. CDR3 DNA sequence: TGTGCCAGTAGTATCCCAGGTCCCTATGGCTACACCTTC.

This rearrangement joins TRBV5-1 to TRBJ2-7; a possible D gene is TRBD1 (5 bases). This CDR3 is built from 14 residues. The V gene lost 0 bases and the J gene lost 3 bases, with 10 bases spanning the gap. The germline gives CDR1 SGHRS, CDR2 YFSETQ. CDR3 sequence: CASSLATANYEQYF. CDR3 nucleotide sequence: TGCGCCAGCAGCTTGGCGACAGCGAACTACGAGCAGTACTTC.

The V gene is TRBV27, the J gene TRBJ1-1; D possibly corresponds to TRBD1 (5 bases). V was trimmed by 1 base and J by 3 bases, leaving 12 bases between them. Germline CDR1 MNHEY, CDR2 SMNVEV (reference sequence). The CDR3 totals 15 residues. Here the CDR3 DNA reads TGTGCCAGCAGTTTATTTTTTGGGGGAGACACTGAAGCTTTCTTT. Its translation is CASSLFFGGDTEAFF.

The table lists this clone with a few counts. The chain uses TRBV7-2 and TRBJ2-4; TRBD2 is a possible D gene (6 bases). The V and J ends lost 1 base and 0 bases respectively, with 10 bases between them. The length of the CDR3 is 16 residues. Germline V gives CDR1 SGHTA, CDR2 FQGNSA. The CDR3 sequence is CASSLEAGPAKNIQYF. DNA for the CDR3: TGTGCCAGCAGCTTAGAAGCGGGCCCAGCCAAAAACATTCAGTACTTC. Variable domain in full (rest from reference TRBV7-2 and TRBJ2-4): GAGVSQSPSNKVTEKGKDVELRCDPISGHTALYWYRQSLGQGLEFLIYFQGNSAPDKSGLPSDRFSAERTGGSVSTLTIQRTQQEDSAVYLCASSLEAGPAKNIQYFGAGTRLSVL.

The J gene is TRBJ2-6, the V gene TRBV6-5, with D possibly being TRBD1 or TRBD2 (5 bases each). Looked up from germline, CDR1 is MNHEY and CDR2 is SVGAGI. Trimming shortened V by 6 bases and J by 4 bases, and 13 bases separated the two germline ends. This CDR3 spans 15 amino acids. In DNA form, the CDR3 reads TGTGCCAGCAGCTGGGACCCCTCAGGGGCCAACGTCCTGACTTTC. Its translation is CASSWDPSGANVLTF.

This chain links TRBV4-2 with TRBJ1-5, with TRBD1 identical over 9 bases. This CDR3 is built from 15 residues. V shed 4 bases, J shed 5 bases, and the junction held 6 bases outside the gene matches. From germline, CDR1 is LGHNA and CDR2 YNFKEQ. CDR3 DNA sequence: TGTGCCAGCAGCCTTGGGACAGGGTGGGATCAGCCCCAGCATTTT. Residues: CASSLGTGWDQPQHF.

V usage is TRBV5-4 and J usage is TRBJ1-2, with D unclear. The CDR3 extends over 12 amino acids. CDR1 is SGHNT and CDR2 is YYREEE in the germline V gene (reference sequence). Trimming removed 2 bases at V and 7 bases at J, with 9 bases between. CDR3 nucleotides: TGTGCCAGCAGCTTTAAGGAGGGTGGCTACACCTTC. Protein product: CASSFKEGGYTF.

This clone was found a few times. This chain uses TRBV25-1 with TRBJ1-4; possible D gene TRBD1, 5 bases. The CDR3 runs to 14 residues. V was trimmed by 0 bases and J by 8 bases, leaving 10 bases between them. Germline V CDR1 and CDR2: MGHDK, SYGVNS. CDR3 coding DNA: TGTGCCAGCAGTGAATACGGACACGGGGAAAAACTGTTTTTT. As protein: CASSEYGHGEKLFF.

The V gene is TRBV9, the J gene TRBJ1-1; D is possibly TRBD1 (6 bases). The germline V and J ends were trimmed by 4 bases and 1 base, with 23 bases remaining between them. The CDR3 is made up of 18 amino acids. Germline V gene lookup returns CDR1 SGDLS and CDR2 YYNGEE. This chain's CDR3 is CASSPRDTRWGWNTEAFF. CDR3 DNA sequence: TGTGCCAGCAGCCCTCGGGACACCAGATGGGGCTGGAACACTGAAGCTTTCTTT.

This clone was detected once. The CDR3 DNA reads as TGTGCCAGCAGCTTGGGGTCGGACAGGGGGGGGTATGGCTACACCTTC. Translating it yields CASSLGSDRGGYGYTF. The chain has TRBV5-4 and TRBJ1-2; TRBD1 matches at 10 bases. The germline V gene has CDR1 SGHNT and CDR2 YYREEE (reference sequence). The CDR3 runs 16 residues. V shed 0 bases and J 5 bases; nucleotides not matched to a gene: 7.

This clone came up a few times. V is TRBV28 and J is TRBJ2-3, with TRBD1 matching 8 bases. The CDR3 contains 16 residues. Germline loops: CDR1 MDHEN, CDR2 SYDVKM. V shed 3 bases, J shed 5 bases, and the junction held 10 bases outside the gene matches. CDR3 DNA sequence: TGTGCCAGCAGTTTGCACTTGACAGGGGTTTTAGATACGCAGTATTTT. Translating it yields CASSLHLTGVLDTQYF.

This clone was seen only once. The rearrangement links TRBV27 to TRBJ1-2; 7 bases map to TRBD1. In germline, CDR1 is MNHEY, CDR2 SMNVEV (reference sequence). Losses at the gene ends were 4 bases for V and 8 bases for J; bases not matched to a gene: 4. This CDR3 comprises 12 residues. The CDR3 nucleotides read TGTGCCAGCAGTTCACAGGGGTTGGGCTACACCTTC. It codes for CASSSQGLGYTF.

The chain is built from TRBV10-3 and TRBJ1-1, with a possible D match to TRBD1 (5 bases). V lost 6 bases, J lost 3 bases, and 17 bases lay in between. This CDR3 is built from 15 residues. Per germline, CDR1 ENHRY and CDR2 SYGVKD. In DNA form, the CDR3 reads TGTGCCATCAGGGGGACGACAGATCGGGACACTGAAGCTTTCTTT. Its translation is CAIRGTTDRDTEAFF.

The genes are TRBV6-5 and TRBJ1-1, with D perhaps TRBD1 (5 bases). V was clipped by 4 bases and J by 0 bases, with 15 bases between them. The germline V gene has CDR1 MNHEY and CDR2 SVGAGI. The CDR3 has 16 amino acids. The CDR3 DNA reads TGTGCCAGCAGTTCGGCAGGGATAGTAATGAACACTGAAGCTTTCTTT. This encodes CASSSAGIVMNTEAFF.

The chain uses TRBV2 and TRBJ1-1; D gene uncertain. CDR1 and CDR2 (germline): SNHLY, FYNNEI. This CDR3 region has 14 residues. Trimming took off 4 bases at V and 1 base at J, with 10 bases between the two ends. The CDR3 protein is CASSVQGRNTEAFF. The CDR3 DNA reads TGTGCCAGCAGTGTACAAGGGAGGAACACTGAAGCTTTCTTT.

This clone came up a few times. The chain links TRBV9 to TRBJ2-7; D gene unclear. The germline CDR1 and CDR2 sequences are SGDLS and YYNGEE. The V end lost 0 bases, the J end lost 0 bases, and 7 bases lay between the germline ends. This CDR3 region has 14 residues. CDR3 residues: CASSVGANSYEQYF. The CDR3 region has the DNA TGTGCCAGCAGCGTAGGCGCCAACTCCTACGAGCAGTACTTC.

The chain links TRBV15 to TRBJ1-1, with D possibly being TRBD1 (6 bases). V lost 1 base and J lost 4, with 10 bases in between. The CDR3 runs to 14 residues. Germline V gene lookup returns CDR1 LNHNV and CDR2 YYDKDF (reference sequence). The CDR3 DNA reads TGTGCCACCAGCAGAGTACAGGGAGGCACTGAAGCTTTCTTT. It is translated as CATSRVQGGTEAFF.

CDR3 amino acids: CASSLAPGMGNTEAFF. CDR3 bases: TGCGCCAGCAGCTTGGCCCCAGGGATGGGGAACACTGAAGCTTTCTTT. V usage is TRBV5-1 and J usage is TRBJ1-1, with D possibly matching TRBD1 (5 bases). Trimming shortened V by 0 bases and J by 1 base, and 13 bases separated the two germline ends. Germline values: CDR1 SGHRS, CDR2 YFSETQ. This CDR3 comprises 16 residues.

The chain carries TRBV7-2 and TRBJ2-7, with 12 bases aligning to TRBD2. CDR1 and CDR2 (germline): SGHTA, FQGNSA. With 4 bases clipped from V and 4 bases from J, the junction kept 2 bases outside the gene matches. The CDR3 spans 14 residues. The CDR3 here is CASSSTSGGYEQYF. In DNA form, the CDR3 reads TGTGCCAGCAGCTCGACTAGCGGGGGTTACGAGCAGTACTTC. Looking up the rest from reference TRBV7-2 and TRBJ2-7 gives the full variable domain: GAGVSQSPSNKVTEKGKDVELRCDPISGHTALYWYRQSLGQGLEFLIYFQGNSAPDKSGLPSDRFSAERTGGSVSTLTIQRTQQEDSAVYLCASSSTSGGYEQYFGPGTRLTVT.

The chain combines TRBV7-9 with TRBJ1-5, with unresolved D. From germline, CDR1 is SEHNR and CDR2 FQNEAQ (reference sequence). The CDR3 sequence is 15 residues long. The germline V and J ends were trimmed by 1 base and 2 bases, with 9 bases remaining between them. CDR3 DNA sequence: TGTGCCAGCAGCTTAGGGTTCTCTGGCAATCAGCCCCAGCATTTT. Encoded protein: CASSLGFSGNQPQHF.

The chain couples TRBV6-6 to TRBJ1-2; D is ambiguous. The germline gives CDR1 MNHNY, CDR2 SVGAGI (reference sequence). The CDR3 is 12 residues long. Trimming left V 5 bases short and J 4 bases short, with 8 bases between. CDR3: CASSPDVYGYTF. CDR3 nucleotide sequence: TGTGCCAGCAGTCCGGATGTCTATGGCTACACCTTC.

A few counts support this clone. V and J are TRBV12-3 or TRBV12-4 and TRBJ1-1; D is unclear. The CDR3 has 13 amino acids. V was trimmed by 3 bases and J by 0 bases, leaving 5 bases between them. The CDR3 sequence is CASSFIMNTEAFF. CDR3 nucleotides: TGTGCCAGCAGTTTTATTATGAACACTGAAGCTTTCTTT.